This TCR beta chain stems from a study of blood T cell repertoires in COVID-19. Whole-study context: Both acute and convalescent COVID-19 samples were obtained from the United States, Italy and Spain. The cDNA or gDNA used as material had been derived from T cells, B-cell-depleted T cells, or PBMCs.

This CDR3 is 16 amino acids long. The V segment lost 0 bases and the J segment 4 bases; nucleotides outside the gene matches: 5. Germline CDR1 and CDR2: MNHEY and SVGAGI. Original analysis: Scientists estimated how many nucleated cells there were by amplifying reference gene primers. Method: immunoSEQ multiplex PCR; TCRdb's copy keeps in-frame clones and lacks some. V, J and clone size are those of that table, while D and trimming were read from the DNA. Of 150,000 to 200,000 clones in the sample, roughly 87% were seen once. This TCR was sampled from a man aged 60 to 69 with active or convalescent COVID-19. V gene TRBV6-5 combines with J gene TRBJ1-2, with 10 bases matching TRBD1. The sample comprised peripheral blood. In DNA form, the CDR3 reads TGTGCCAGCAGTTACTCTGGACAGGGGGTTGGCTATGGCTACACCTTC. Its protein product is CASSYSGQGVGYGYTF.